The 25 T cell receptor beta chains listed next were all sequenced from one sample in a study of CD8 T cells in Susac syndrome. After extraction with the RNeasy kit, roughly 0.45 to 1 ug of the RNA was reverse transcribed using random hexamers. TCRdb itself ran the immunoSEQ multiplex PCR reads through MiXCR, one entry per CDR3 protein. The sample yields around 230,000 distinct CDR3 sequences, around 96% seen once. Sequencing was carried out using CD4+ T cells from PBMCs. The receptors originated from a human donor with Susac syndrome.

This clonotype has only one observation. J is TRBJ2-7 and V is TRBV12-3 or TRBV12-4, with D maybe TRBD1 (6 bases). This CDR3 is built from 14 residues. V was cut by 6 bases and J by 4 bases, with 16 bases left in between. CDR3 sequence: CASRMTGAFYEQYF. In nucleotides, the CDR3 is TGTGCCAGCAGGATGACAGGCGCTTTTTACGAGCAGTACTTC.

The rearrangement links TRBV12-3 or TRBV12-4 to TRBJ1-1; 7 bases align to TRBD1. CDR3 size: 13 residues. Trimming took 7 bases from V and 3 from J; bases not matched to a gene: 5. CDR3 sequence: CASTDRADTEAFF. As DNA, the CDR3 is TGTGCCAGCACCGACAGGGCGGACACTGAAGCTTTCTTT.

The V and J genes are TRBV25-1 and TRBJ2-7; D is possibly TRBD2 (5 bases). Germline V CDR1 and CDR2: MGHDK, SYGVNS. CDR3 length: 11 residues. The ends were cut back, 4 bases at V and 5 bases at J, with 6 bases in the middle. CDR3 in amino acids: CASSGRHEQYF. The CDR3 coding sequence is TGTGCCAGCAGTGGGAGGCACGAGCAGTACTTC.

The chain employs TRBV27 and TRBJ2-5; D call uncertain. The CDR3 length is 12 residues. In germline, CDR1 is MNHEY, CDR2 SMNVEV (reference sequence). Between the trimmed V and J ends, which lost 1 base and 4 bases, there was a span of 4 bases. This chain's CDR3 is CASSLWRETQYF. The CDR3 DNA sequence: TGTGCCAGCAGTTTATGGCGAGAGACCCAGTACTTC.

DNA of the CDR3: TGTGCCAGCAGCTTCGGACCCCGAGCCAAAAACATTCAGTACTTC. Its translation is CASSFGPRAKNIQYF. The chain combines TRBV7-2 with TRBJ2-4; D gene ambiguous. The CDR3 runs 15 residues. V was clipped by 3 bases and J by 0 bases, with 9 bases between them. Looked up from germline, CDR1 is SGHTA and CDR2 is FQGNSA.

The rearrangement uses TRBV20-1 and TRBJ2-1; the match to TRBD2 covers 10 bases. CDR3 length equals 18 residues. J lost 2 bases, V lost 5 bases, and 15 bases had no gene match. Germline V gene lookup returns CDR1 DFQATT and CDR2 SNEGSKA (reference sequence). CDR3 sequence reads: CSAGSSGSARGAYNEQFF. The CDR3 coding sequence is TGCAGTGCTGGCTCTAGCGGGAGTGCCCGTGGAGCCTACAATGAGCAGTTCTTC.

The gene calls are TRBV7-3 and TRBJ2-1, with a weak D call TRBD2 (5 bases). This CDR3 spans 15 amino acids. Germline assignment: CDR1 SGHTA and CDR2 FQGTGA. V shed 2 bases and J shed 0 bases, with 8 bases lying between them. The CDR3 region has the DNA TGTGCCAGCAGCTTAGGGAGTCCCTCCTACAATGAGCAGTTCTTC. Protein product: CASSLGSPSYNEQFF.

The rearrangement links TRBV9 to TRBJ1-1; perhaps TRBD1 as D (5 bases). Germline values: CDR1 SGDLS, CDR2 YYNGEE. Deletions cut 3 bases from V and 6 bases from J, with 15 bases between. CDR3 size: 14 residues. The CDR3 region is CASSAQGGWSEAFF. The DNA for the CDR3 is TGTGCCAGCAGCGCGCAGGGAGGATGGTCTGAAGCTTTCTTT.

The chain has TRBV20-1 and TRBJ1-1; 7 positions agree with TRBD1. This CDR3 is built from 15 residues. Trimming removed 4 bases from V and 0 bases from J; junction bases left unmatched: 8. Looked up from germline, CDR1 is DFQATT and CDR2 is SNEGSKA (reference sequence). The CDR3 is CSATRGELMNTEAFF. The CDR3 nucleotides read TGCAGTGCTACCAGGGGGGAACTAATGAACACTGAAGCTTTCTTT.

The gene calls are TRBV20-1 and TRBJ2-7; TRBD2 aligns across 7 bases. Germline CDR1 reads DFQATT; CDR2 reads SNEGSKA (reference sequence). This CDR3 region has 14 residues. J gave up 2 bases and V 3 bases, and 7 bases lay outside the gene matches. The DNA of the CDR3 is TGCAGTGCTAGTCGGTCTAGCGGTACCTACGAGCAGTACTTC. Its translation is CSASRSSGTYEQYF.

The chain has TRBV20-1 and TRBJ2-7; D possibly corresponds to TRBD2 (6 bases). CDR3 size: 13 residues. Germline V lookup: CDR1 DFQATT, CDR2 SNEGSKA (reference sequence). Deletions cut 6 bases from V and 5 bases from J, with 17 bases between. The CDR3 loop reads CSAWTGVQDEQYF. CDR3 coding DNA: TGCAGTGCGTGGACGGGGGTTCAGGACGAGCAGTACTTC.

The gene calls are TRBV20-1 and TRBJ2-5; D unresolved. Germline assignment: CDR1 DFQATT and CDR2 SNEGSKA (reference sequence). The CDR3 runs to 12 residues. V gave up 3 bases and J gave up 5 bases, with 10 bases separating them. DNA of the CDR3: TGCAGTGCTAGGCAGAGGCGGGAGACCCAGTACTTC. It translates to CSARQRRETQYF.

This clonotype was counted once. This chain uses TRBV6-5 with TRBJ2-7; 14 bases agree with TRBD2. The CDR3 spans 19 residues. Germline loops: CDR1 MNHEY, CDR2 SVGAGI. With V trimmed by 0 bases and J by 6 bases, 13 bases remained unmatched. The CDR3 coding sequence is TGTGCCAGCAGTTACTCGAGACTAGCGGGAGGGCCCAGGAACGGCGAGCAGTACTTC. Its translation is CASSYSRLAGGPRNGEQYF.

The chain combines TRBV29-1 with TRBJ2-7, with D maybe TRBD1 (5 bases). The CDR3 covers 13 residues. V gave up 4 bases and J gave up 0 bases, with 10 bases separating them. Germline values: CDR1 SQVTM, CDR2 ANQGSEA. The CDR3 DNA is TGCAGCGTTGTGAAGGGGCTCTCCTACGAGCAGTACTTC. Its protein is CSVVKGLSYEQYF.

This chain joins TRBV30 and TRBJ2-7; TRBD2 agrees at 7 bases. CDR3 length: 13 residues. Germline trimming cut 5 bases from V and 5 bases from J; bases unmatched to any gene: 9. CDR1 and CDR2 (germline): GTSNPN, SVGIG (reference sequence). The CDR3 bases are TGTGCCTGGCAGGTGGCTAGCGGAAACGAGCAGTACTTC. Protein: CAWQVASGNEQYF.

The V call is TRBV20-1, the J call TRBJ2-7; D assignment may be TRBD1 or TRBD2 (5 bases each). V was pared by 3 bases and J by 7 bases, with 16 bases between. There are 13 residues in the CDR3. From germline, CDR1 is DFQATT and CDR2 SNEGSKA (reference sequence). CDR3 DNA sequence: TGCAGTGCTAGCAGGGTCAGGACGGGAGAGCAGTACTTC. This translates into CSASRVRTGEQYF.

CDR3 coding DNA: TGTGCCAGCAGTATGGGGTTAGCCTACGAGCAGTACTTC. Its protein is CASSMGLAYEQYF. This chain connects TRBV25-1 to TRBJ2-7; D is unclear. The V end lost 5 bases, the J end lost 2 bases, and 10 bases lay between the germline ends. In germline, CDR1 is MGHDK, CDR2 SYGVNS. This CDR3 spans 13 amino acids.

The chain couples TRBV20-1 to TRBJ2-5; maybe TRBD1 (5 bases). Germline V CDR1 and CDR2: DFQATT, SNEGSKA (reference sequence). Trimming left V 3 bases short and J 0 bases short, with 14 bases between. The length of the CDR3 is 15 residues. CDR3 region: CSASTAWGYQETQYF. The CDR3 nucleotides are TGCAGTGCTAGCACGGCCTGGGGCTACCAAGAGACCCAGTACTTC.

The chain couples TRBV29-1 to TRBJ2-7, with D uncertain. In germline, CDR1 is SQVTM, CDR2 ANQGSEA. This CDR3 spans 14 amino acids. V was trimmed by 4 bases and J by 0 bases, leaving 13 bases between them. CDR3 bases: TGCAGCGTTGCTTGGCAGTCCTTCTCCTACGAGCAGTACTTC. The encoded protein is CSVAWQSFSYEQYF.

This clonotype was recorded once. The J gene is TRBJ2-1, the V gene TRBV27, with TRBD1 matching 9 bases. Germline V gives CDR1 MNHEY, CDR2 SMNVEV (reference sequence). CDR3 length: 13 residues. The junction had 3 bases not matched to a gene; V was cut back by 9 bases and J by 3 bases. The chain's CDR3 is CASRDRVYNEQFF. As DNA, the CDR3 is TGTGCCAGTCGGGACAGGGTCTACAATGAGCAGTTCTTC.

This clonotype was seen only a few times. The rearrangement uses TRBV29-1 and TRBJ1-1; no clear D. With 4 bases removed from V and 3 bases from J, the gap between germline ends came to 6 bases. The CDR3 consists of 11 residues. The germline V gene encodes CDR1 SQVTM and CDR2 ANQGSEA. CDR3 sequence: CSVVGYTEAFF. As DNA, the CDR3 is TGCAGCGTTGTGGGCTACACTGAAGCTTTCTTT.

The chain combines TRBV30 with TRBJ2-1, with a weak D call TRBD2 (6 bases). The V and J ends lost 3 bases and 10 bases respectively, with 16 bases between them. The CDR3 is 13 amino acids. Per germline, CDR1 GTSNPN and CDR2 SVGIG (reference sequence). CDR3 sequence reads: CAWSGGLPREQFF. Here the CDR3 DNA reads TGTGCCTGGAGCGGGGGACTTCCACGGGAGCAGTTCTTC.

The CDR3 reads CASSVELTGPTGELFF. The CDR3 region has the DNA TGTGCCAGCAGCGTAGAACTGACAGGACCCACCGGGGAGCTGTTTTTT. The chain employs TRBV9 and TRBJ2-2; possible D gene TRBD1, 6 bases. CDR1 is SGDLS and CDR2 is YYNGEE in the germline V gene. V shed 0 bases and J shed 4 bases, with 13 bases lying between them. The CDR3 consists of 16 residues. The variable domain in full, with the rest retrieved from reference TRBV9 and TRBJ2-2, is DSGVTQTPKHLITATGQRVTLRCSPRSGDLSVYWYQQSLDQGLQFLIQYYNGEERAKGNILERFSAQQFPDLHSELNLSSLELGDSALYFCASSVELTGPTGELFFGEGSRLTVL.

The CDR3 loop is CASSQNRDNYGYTF. Written as DNA, the CDR3 is TGTGCCAGCAGCCAGAACAGGGATAACTATGGCTACACCTTC. J is TRBJ1-2 and V is TRBV7-3, with a weak D call TRBD1 (6 bases). Germline CDR1 SGHTA, CDR2 FQGTGA. The CDR3 is 14 residues long. V lost 5 bases, J lost 1 base, and 11 bases lay in between. Variable domain in full (rest from reference TRBV7-3 and TRBJ1-2): GAGVSQTPSNKVTEKGKYVELRCDPISGHTALYWYRQSLGQGPEFLIYFQGTGAADDSGLPNDRFFAVRPEGSVSTLKIQRTERGDSAVYLCASSQNRDNYGYTFGSGTRLTVV.

This chain joins TRBV11-3 and TRBJ2-1; D is unclear. CDR3 length equals 14 residues. Germline values: CDR1 SGHNT, CDR2 YENEEA. Trimming shortened V by 4 bases and J by 4 bases, and 11 bases separated the two germline ends. CDR3 nucleotide sequence: TGTGCCAGCAGCTCCCCGGGCATATACAATGAGCAGTTCTTC. This sequence encodes CASSSPGIYNEQFF.